This T cell receptor beta chain was sequenced during a study of PD-L1 blockade in urothelial cancer. Each patient gave between 1 and 8 samples, pretreatment and on-treatment. Germline CDR1 and CDR2: LNHNV and YYDKDF (reference sequence). The CDR3 spans 13 residues. On this clone itself: A read error may account for a junction end that differs from germline.

Synthetic TCR analog templates were added to each PCR reaction. Assay used: immunoSEQ multiplex PCR; TCRdb lists only in-frame clones, some missing. The sample lists more than 85,000 clones, about 90% occurring once. This receptor was identified in a woman of 80 years or more with urothelial cancer. The sample here was PBMCs, taken around atezolizumab (anti-PD-L1) treatment. The V gene is TRBV15, the J gene TRBJ1-2; D unclear. CDR3 loop: CATSRDYMAGLSF. CDR3 coding DNA: TGTGCCACCAGCAGAGATTATATGGCTGGCCTCTCCTTC.